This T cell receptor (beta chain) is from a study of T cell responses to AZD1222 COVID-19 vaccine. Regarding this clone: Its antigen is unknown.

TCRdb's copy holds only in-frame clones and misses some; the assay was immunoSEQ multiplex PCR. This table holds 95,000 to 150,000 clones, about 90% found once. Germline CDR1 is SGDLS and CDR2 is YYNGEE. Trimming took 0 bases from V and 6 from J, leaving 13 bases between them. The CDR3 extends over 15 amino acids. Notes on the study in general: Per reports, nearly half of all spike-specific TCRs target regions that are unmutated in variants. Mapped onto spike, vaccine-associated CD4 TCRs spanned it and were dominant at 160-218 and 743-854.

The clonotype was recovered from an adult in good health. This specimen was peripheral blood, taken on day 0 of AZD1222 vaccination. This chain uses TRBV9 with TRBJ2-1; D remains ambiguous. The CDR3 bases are TGTGCCAGCAGCGTAGTAGGAGCTGGGATCAATGAGCAGTTCTTC. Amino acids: CASSVVGAGINEQFF.